Presented here are 5 T cell receptor beta chains from one specimen sequenced in a study of blood T cell repertoires in COVID-19. The protocol was immunoSEQ multiplex PCR, while the TCRdb copy is restricted to in-frame clones and leaves out a portion. Among 150,000 to 200,000 clones, approximately 90% were seen once, and the ten largest hold about 0.98%. The sample taken for sequencing was peripheral blood. The receptor source for this set is a man younger than 30 with acute or convalescent COVID-19.

The CDR3 sequence: CASSPSSYNSPLHF. The CDR3 nucleotides read TGTGCCAGCAGCCCTAGCTCCTATAATTCACCCCTCCACTTT. The rearrangement uses TRBV3-1 (or the pseudogene TRBV3-2) and TRBJ1-6; no clear D gene. V lost 4 bases and J 0 bases, leaving 4 bases between the germline ends. The CDR3 has 14 residues. Germline V lookup: CDR1 LGHDT, CDR2 YNNKEL (reference sequence).

This chain joins TRBV6-5 and TRBJ2-1; D perhaps matches TRBD2 (6 bases). Germline V gene data show CDR1 as MNHEY and CDR2 as SVGAGI. The germline V and J ends were trimmed by 2 bases and 10 bases, with 12 bases remaining between them. This CDR3 region has 13 residues. The CDR3 sequence: CASSYVGSGEQFF. CDR3 DNA sequence: TGTGCCAGCAGTTACGTTGGGAGCGGGGAGCAGTTCTTC.

The V and J genes are TRBV30 and TRBJ1-2; D not resolved. V was trimmed by 4 bases and J by 13 bases, leaving 13 bases between them. The CDR3 sequence is 10 residues long. Germline V CDR1 and CDR2: GTSNPN, SVGIG (reference sequence). The CDR3 coding sequence is TGTGCCTGGAAGTCCCGCAGGCTCACCTTC. This codes for CAWKSRRLTF.

In this sample, this clone turned up a few times. The rearrangement joins TRBV19 to TRBJ1-2; D perhaps matches TRBD1 (5 bases). The CDR3 is made up of 15 amino acids. Germline loops: CDR1 LNHDA, CDR2 SQIVND (reference sequence). The germline V and J ends were trimmed by 1 base and 8 bases, with 17 bases remaining between them. Here the CDR3 DNA reads TGTGCCAGTAGTATAGTCCCATTCTCAGGGTTCGGCTACACCTTC. The encoded protein is CASSIVPFSGFGYTF.

This chain uses TRBV3-1 (or the pseudogene TRBV3-2) with TRBJ2-1; D perhaps matches TRBD2 (6 bases). The CDR3 has 16 amino acids. CDR1 LGHDT and CDR2 YNNKEL come from the germline V gene (reference sequence). The ends were cut back, 4 bases at V and 4 bases at J, with 17 bases in the middle. Written as DNA, the CDR3 is TGTGCCAGCAGCCGAACACCCCGGGCGGGATACAATGAGCAGTTCTTC. It translates to CASSRTPRAGYNEQFF.